The 2 T cell receptor beta chains given below trace back to one sample, sequenced in a study of CD8+CD57+ T cells in acquired aplastic anemia. Sequenced patients had shown CD8+CD57+ cell expansion by flow cytometry. Investigators profiled TCR beta VDJ and CDR3 from genomic DNA template. TCRdb ran MiXCR on the reads and lists one entry per CDR3 protein. Of under 200,000 distinct CDR3 sequences listed, about 48% were seen once; the top ten hold under 40%. The specimen was sorted CD4+, CD8+, or CD8+CD57+ T cells (not recorded which) from PBMCs. Source of these receptors: a human donor with aplastic anemia.

This clonotype was seen many times. This rearrangement joins TRBV6-2 or TRBV6-3 to TRBJ2-3, with 8 bases that match TRBD1. Germline CDR1 and CDR2: MNHEY and SVGEGT. V lost 2 bases, J lost 0 bases, and 4 bases stayed unmatched. This CDR3 is built from 16 residues. CDR3 nucleotides: TGTGCCAGCAGTTACCCGGACAGGGCCAGCACAGATACGCAGTATTTT. Translation: CASSYPDRASTDTQYF.

The sample holds a few counts of this clonotype. This sequence joins TRBV15 and TRBJ2-3, with 8 nucleotides matching TRBD2. Per germline, CDR1 LNHNV and CDR2 YYDKDF (reference sequence). The CDR3 totals 15 residues. V was pared by 5 bases and J by 4 bases, with 8 bases of the junction left unmatched. This CDR3 is CATSVAGIAADTQYF. For the CDR3, the DNA is TGTGCCACCAGCGTAGCGGGAATTGCGGCAGATACGCAGTATTTT.